A single sample is the source of the 18 T cell receptor beta chains below, sequenced in a study of T cell responses to AZD1222 COVID-19 vaccine. The repertoire was sequenced with immunoSEQ multiplex PCR; TCRdb's copy has only in-frame clones and lacks some. The table records about 110,000 clones, about 90% of them present only once. This specimen consisted of peripheral blood, obtained on day 0 of AZD1222 vaccination. The receptors stem from an adult in good health.

The genes are TRBV19 and TRBJ1-2; 7 bases map to TRBD1. Looked up from germline, CDR1 is LNHDA and CDR2 is SQIVND (reference sequence). The CDR3 covers 15 residues. The J segment lost 0 bases and the V segment lost 8 bases, leaving 9 bases of the junction unmatched. The CDR3 sequence is CASYKWDSSNYGYTF. Here the CDR3 DNA reads TGTGCCAGTTATAAATGGGACAGTTCTAACTATGGCTACACCTTC. Together with reference TRBV19 and TRBJ1-2, the CDR3 gives the full variable domain: DGGITQSPKYLFRKEGQNVTLSCEQNLNHDAMYWYRQDPGQGLRLIYYSQIVNDFQKGDIAEGYSVSREKKESFPLTVTSAQKNPTAFYLCASYKWDSSNYGYTFGSGTRLTVV.

This chain joins TRBV11-2 and TRBJ2-3, with D possibly matching TRBD2 (5 bases). The V end was cut by 0 bases, the J end by 5 bases, with 12 bases between. From germline, CDR1 is SGHAT and CDR2 FQNNGV. The CDR3 totals 15 residues. CDR3 protein: CASSLDLGRGDTQYF. CDR3 nucleotides: TGTGCCAGCAGCTTAGATCTTGGCCGGGGAGATACGCAGTATTTT. Full variable domain (remainder filled in from reference TRBV11-2 and TRBJ2-3): EAGVAQSPRYKIIEKRQSVAFWCNPISGHATLYWYQQILGQGPKLLIQFQNNGVVDDSQLPKDRFSAERLKGVDSTLKIQPAKLEDSAVYLCASSLDLGRGDTQYFGPGTRLTVL.

V usage is TRBV4-1 and J usage is TRBJ1-2; 9 bases align to TRBD1. Trimming at V came to 0 bases and at J to 5 bases, leaving 4 bases not matched to a gene. The CDR3 runs to 15 residues. Germline V gene data show CDR1 as MGHRA and CDR2 as YSYEKL. CDR3 in DNA: TGCGCCAGCAGCCAAGATCATGGGACAGGGTATGGCTACACCTTC. As protein: CASSQDHGTGYGYTF.

This chain uses TRBV5-4 with TRBJ1-1; TRBD1 aligns across 9 bases. V shed 1 base, J shed 3 bases, and the junction held 1 base outside the gene matches. The CDR3 runs 14 residues. Germline V lookup: CDR1 SGHNT, CDR2 YYREEE (reference sequence). CDR3 DNA: TGTGCCAGCAGCTTGACAGGGGGCCACACTGAAGCTTTCTTT. Amino acids: CASSLTGGHTEAFF.

This chain links TRBV19 with TRBJ1-4; D is unclear. Germline CDR1 is LNHDA and CDR2 is SQIVND (reference sequence). V shed 7 bases and J shed 0 bases, with 15 bases lying between them. The CDR3 is 16 amino acids. In DNA, the CDR3 is TGTGCCAGTAACCCGGGAGGGAGCGCAACTAATGAAAAACTGTTTTTT. Its protein is CASNPGGSATNEKLFF.

The chain has TRBV7-9 and TRBJ1-1; the D is unclear. V lost 4 bases, J lost 1 base, and 10 bases lay in between. Germline CDR1 is SEHNR and CDR2 is FQNEAQ (reference sequence). There are 14 residues in the CDR3. CDR3 sequence (DNA): TGTGCCAGCAGCTCGTTGTCAGGGAACACTGAAGCTTTCTTT. This gives the protein CASSSLSGNTEAFF.

In DNA, the CDR3 is TGTGCCTGGAGTGTAAGCTCTGGAAACACCATATATTTT. Translating gives CAWSVSSGNTIYF. The chain carries TRBV30 and TRBJ1-3; D remains ambiguous. Germline CDR1 reads GTSNPN; CDR2 reads SVGIG (reference sequence). This CDR3 is 13 amino acids long. The ends were cut back, 0 bases at V and 0 bases at J, with 3 bases in the middle.

V gene TRBV4-3 combines with J gene TRBJ1-2; D gene uncertain. Trimming removed 0 bases at V and 4 bases at J, with 12 bases between. The CDR3 is 15 amino acids. Germline assignment: CDR1 LGHNA and CDR2 YSLEER. The CDR3 nucleotides are TGCGCCAGCAGCCAAGACGGGCAGGATGGCTATGGCTACACCTTC. Its protein is CASSQDGQDGYGYTF.

The chain recombines TRBV7-3 with TRBJ1-6; tentatively, D is TRBD1 (5 bases). Germline loops: CDR1 SGHTA, CDR2 FQGTGA. The CDR3 runs to 14 residues. With 6 bases removed from V and 6 bases from J, the gap between germline ends came to 12 bases. CDR3 DNA sequence: TGTGCCAGCAGGTCGGACATCCCTAATTCACCCCTCCACTTT. It translates to CASRSDIPNSPLHF.

V is TRBV18 and J is TRBJ2-2; no reliable D call. The V end lost 0 bases, the J end lost 2 bases, and 7 bases lay between the germline ends. The CDR3 length is 15 residues. Germline lookup yields CDR1 KGHSH and CDR2 LQKENI. The CDR3 spells CASSPPYGNTGELFF. In DNA form, the CDR3 reads TGTGCCAGCTCACCACCCTACGGAAACACCGGGGAGCTGTTTTTT.

To note about this clone: It is likely a read error, because the conserved phenylalanine at the end of the CDR3 is missing. The DNA is omitted, as the CDR3 cannot be located on it reliably, and the CDR3 follows TCRdb's listing. The genes are TRBV9 and TRBJ1-2. The CDR3 region is 9 residues in length, termini included. Germline V gene lookup returns CDR1 SGDLS and CDR2 YYNGEE. The CDR3 spells CASSENGAR.

This chain links TRBV30 with TRBJ1-2; D gene unclear. The germline V gene encodes CDR1 GTSNPN and CDR2 SVGIG (reference sequence). There are 12 residues in the CDR3. V was cut by 3 bases and J by 6 bases, with 11 bases left in between. DNA of the CDR3: TGTGCCTGGAGGCCCTTCGGCGATGGCTACACCTTC. The encoded protein is CAWRPFGDGYTF.

The chain carries TRBV12-3 or TRBV12-4 and TRBJ1-2; D ambiguous. Deletions cut 6 bases from V and 9 bases from J, with 17 bases between. The CDR3 has 13 amino acids. The CDR3 protein is CASRAGSSTRYTF. The CDR3 nucleotides read TGTGCCAGCAGAGCCGGGTCCTCCACGCGCTACACCTTC.

This sequence joins TRBV6-7 and TRBJ1-1, with 8 bases fitting TRBD1. TRBV6-7 is labeled an ORF, and its function is uncertain. The trim removed 0 bases at V and 0 bases at J, leaving 12 bases unmatched. This CDR3 is built from 19 residues. The DNA for the CDR3 is TGTGCCAGCAGTTACTCGTTACTAGACAGGGGTTTAATGAACACTGAAGCTTTCTTT. This translates into CASSYSLLDRGLMNTEAFF.

This clone was picked up one time. This sequence joins TRBV4-2 and TRBJ2-5; D perhaps matches TRBD2 (6 bases). V was shortened by 0 bases and J by 5 bases, with 13 bases between the two germline ends. This CDR3 spans 15 amino acids. Germline CDR1 and CDR2: LGHNA and YNFKEQ. The CDR3 here is CASSQEGGETETQYF. The CDR3 bases are TGTGCCAGCAGCCAAGAGGGCGGGGAGACGGAGACCCAGTACTTC.

The V and J genes are TRBV7-9 and TRBJ2-1, with 9 positions matching TRBD2. Germline-derived CDR1 and CDR2 are SEHNR and FQNEAQ (reference sequence). The J segment lost 0 bases and the V segment lost 3 bases, leaving 0 bases of the junction unmatched. This CDR3 is built from 15 residues. For the CDR3, the DNA is TGTGCCAGCAGCTTTAGCGGGGGCTCCTACAATGAGCAGTTCTTC. Protein: CASSFSGGSYNEQFF.

The V and J genes are TRBV27 and TRBJ2-5, with 11 bases that match TRBD1. Unmatched junction bases numbered 4, after V lost 2 bases and J lost 5 bases. The germline gives CDR1 MNHEY, CDR2 SMNVEV (reference sequence). CDR3 length: 15 amino acids. CDR3 amino acids: CASSLRTGGHETQYF. The CDR3 DNA sequence: TGTGCCAGCAGTTTAAGGACAGGGGGCCATGAGACCCAGTACTTC.

The table lists this clone with a count of one. The rearrangement links TRBV7-9 to TRBJ2-1; D might be TRBD2 (5 bases). This CDR3 is 16 amino acids long. Trimming took off 1 base at V and 7 bases at J, with 17 bases between the two ends. The V gene's germline CDR1 is SEHNR and CDR2 FQNEAQ (reference sequence). The DNA of the CDR3 is TGTGCCAGCAGCTTAGGATCCATTCGGACTCCTAATGAGCAGTTCTTC. Protein product: CASSLGSIRTPNEQFF.